This T cell receptor (beta chain) is drawn from a study of identical twins. The CDR3 sequence is 12 residues long. The germline V and J ends were trimmed by 3 bases and 6 bases, with 7 bases remaining between them. The V gene's germline CDR1 is LNHNV and CDR2 YYDKDF (reference sequence). This clonotype appeared many times. What it recognizes is unknown. Study-wide findings and caveats: Weaker excess sharing between twins was seen in beta out-of-frame sequences. Sequences that were out-of-frame, alpha and twin-shared displayed an excess of low generation probability.

Each cDNA held unique molecular identifiers, and template switching gave it a universal primer site. Each CDR3 protein is one row after TCRdb ran MiXCR on the 5' RACE reads. Among a few hundred thousand distinct CDR3 sequences listed, roughly 13% were seen once. This same sample was also part of a study on yellow fever vaccine responses in identical twins.

Sequenced input: memory (CD45RO+) T cells sorted from blood. The receptor was isolated from a woman younger than 30 in good health. This chain uses TRBV15 with TRBJ2-3, with D possibly matching TRBD2 (5 bases). DNA of the CDR3: TGTGCCACCAGCAGGACTACGGATACGCAGTATTTT. Translation: CATSRTTDTQYF.